Listed here is a single T cell receptor beta chain. This clone was detected a few times. This receptor's antigen is unknown. The input lacks base qualities; no much larger clone sits a single base away. The data are from a study of blood T cell repertoires in COVID-19 (dated by TCRdb to about 2020). For the study in its entirety: The collaborator samples originated in the United States, Italy and Spain and spanned the acute and convalescent phases of COVID-19. The samples were drawn from two sources: the first 160 participants of the ongoing ImmuneRACE study, and approximately 1,300 subjects contributed by 6 global collaborators. Subjects who had been exposed to COVID-19, were actively infected with it, or had recovered from it provided the deeply sampled blood TCRbeta repertoires that made up the dataset. The material from the prospective study consisted of cDNA or gDNA derived from T cells, B-cell-depleted T cells, or PBMCs. The sample metadata nearly always contained a de-identified subject ID, COVID-19 status, age in years and sex. HLA class I and class II types, where available, came from metadata supplied by the sample provider rather than from assay-based typing. The repertoires were released in a freely available public database meant as a resource for research on the immune response to SARS-CoV-2. On the study overall, not on this receptor specifically: The quantity of clinical and demographic metadata differed by source and by participant and was supplied without curation.

From a lookup of the germline V gene (reference sequence), CDR1 and CDR2 are LNHDA and SQIVND. The junction shows trimming of 3 bases on V and 6 bases on J, and the gene matches do not reach 1 base of it. The CDR3 spans 14 residues, from the cysteine through the phenylalanine. Just CDR3 DNA is preserved here, 42 bases in frame from base 1. Each collaborating institution followed its own protocols to collect whole blood in K2EDTA tubes. Collaborator samples were shipped for TCRbeta analysis as frozen whole blood, isolated PBMCs, or DNA extracted from either sample type. The immunoSEQ Assay, a bias-controlled multiplex PCR, was used to amplify TCRbeta CDR3 regions from genomic DNA. Regarding the original processing steps: Within the assay, amplification of reference gene primers was used to estimate how many nucleated cells each sample contained. To quantify the absolute abundance of each unique TCRbeta CDR3 rearrangement, sequence reads were collapsed and filtered. Productive Simpson clonality was computed per sample as the square root of Simpson's diversity index over productive rearrangements. TCRdb stores this immuneACCESS table with in-frame sequences only. Part of the clones is absent; in the studies checked, under half of the shortfall reflects unresolved V genes, and no reason is known for the rest. V and J calls plus clone size are reproduced from that table; the DNA served to infer D and trimming. A total of 100,000 to 150,000 clones appear in this sample, 85% of them only once. Of the sample, 6.6% is held by the ten largest clones.

The sequence was collected from an elderly man with active or convalescent COVID-19. The chain uses TRBV19 and TRBJ2-2, and 10 junction bases match TRBD1. Sequencing used peripheral blood. The DNA reads as follows: TGTGCCAGTAGTATCGGACAGGGGGCCGGGGAGCTGTTTTTT. Its protein product is CASSIGQGAGELFF.